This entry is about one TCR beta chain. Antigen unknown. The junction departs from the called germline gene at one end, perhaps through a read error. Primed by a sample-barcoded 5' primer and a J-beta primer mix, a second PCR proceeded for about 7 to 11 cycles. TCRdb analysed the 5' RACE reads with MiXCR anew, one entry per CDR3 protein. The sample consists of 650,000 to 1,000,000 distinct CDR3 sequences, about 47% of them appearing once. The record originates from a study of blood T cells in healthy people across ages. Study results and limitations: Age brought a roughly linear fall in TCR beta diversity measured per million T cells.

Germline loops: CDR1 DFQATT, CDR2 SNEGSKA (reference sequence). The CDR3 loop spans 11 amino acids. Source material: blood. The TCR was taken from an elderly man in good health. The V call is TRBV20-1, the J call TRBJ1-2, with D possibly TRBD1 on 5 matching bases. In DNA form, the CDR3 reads TGCAGTGCGAGAGGGGACTATGGCTACACCTTC. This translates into CSARGDYGYTF.